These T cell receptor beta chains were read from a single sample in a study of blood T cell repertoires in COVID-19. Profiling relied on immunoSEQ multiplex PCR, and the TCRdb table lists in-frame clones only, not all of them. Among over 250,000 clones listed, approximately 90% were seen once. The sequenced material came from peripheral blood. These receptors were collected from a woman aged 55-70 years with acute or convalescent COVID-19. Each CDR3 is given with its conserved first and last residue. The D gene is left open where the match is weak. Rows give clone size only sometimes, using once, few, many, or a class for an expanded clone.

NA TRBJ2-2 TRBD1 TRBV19 CASIDRGRPGELFF TGTGCCAGTATCGACAGGGGGCGACCCGGGGAGCTGTTTTTT
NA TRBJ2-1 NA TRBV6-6 CASSQEGGEQFF TGTGCCAGCAGTCAGGAAGGGGGTGAGCAGTTCTTC
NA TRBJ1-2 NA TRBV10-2 CASSEDLGYNYGYTF TGCGCCAGCAGTGAAGACCTCGGGTATAACTATGGCTACACCTTC
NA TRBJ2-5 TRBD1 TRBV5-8 CASSGSGTAKETQYF TGTGCCAGCAGCGGATCCGGGACAGCTAAAGAGACCCAGTACTTC
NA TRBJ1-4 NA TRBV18 CASSPNSLKGEKLFF TGTGCCAGCTCACCTAACAGCCTGAAGGGGGAAAAACTGTTTTTT
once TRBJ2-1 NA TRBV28 CASSPAPAGQFF TGTGCCAGCAGTCCCGCCCCCGCGGGGCAGTTCTTC
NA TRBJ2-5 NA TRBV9 CASSVGNVRQETQYF TGTGCCAGCAGCGTAGGAAATGTGCGGCAAGAGACCCAGTACTTC
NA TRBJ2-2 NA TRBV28 CASRLFGGAGTGELFF TGTGCCAGCAGGTTGTTTGGGGGCGCAGGGACCGGGGAGCTGTTTTTT
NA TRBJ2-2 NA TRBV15 CATREYTGELFF TGTGCCACCAGGGAGTACACCGGGGAGCTGTTTTTT
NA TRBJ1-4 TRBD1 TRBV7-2 CASSSPDRGDEKLFF TGTGCCAGCAGCTCTCCGGACAGGGGGGATGAAAAACTGTTTTTT
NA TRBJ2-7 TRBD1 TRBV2 CASRGDSLYEQYF TGTGCCAGCAGAGGGGACAGCCTCTACGAGCAGTACTTC
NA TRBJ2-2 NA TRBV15 CAVTNTGELFF TGTGCCGTCACGAACACCGGGGAGCTGTTTTTT
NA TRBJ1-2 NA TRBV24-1 CATSDRGPNYGYTF TGTGCCACCAGTGATCGGGGTCCTAACTATGGCTACACCTTC
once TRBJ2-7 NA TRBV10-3 CAISEGAYEQYF TGTGCCATCAGTGAAGGGGCCTACGAGCAGTACTTC
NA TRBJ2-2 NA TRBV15 CATSKAGTGELFF TGTGCCACCAGCAAGGCGGGGACCGGGGAGCTGTTTTTT
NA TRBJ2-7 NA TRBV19 CATSGSSGGIYEQYF TGTGCCACCTCGGGATCCAGCGGCGGGATTTACGAGCAGTACTTC
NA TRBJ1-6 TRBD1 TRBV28 CASSTGVHNSPLHF TGTGCCAGCTCGACAGGGGTCCATAATTCACCCCTCCACTTT
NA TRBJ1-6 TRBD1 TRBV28 CASSFSWTGYNSPLHF TGTGCCAGCAGTTTTTCGTGGACAGGCTATAATTCACCCCTCCACTTT
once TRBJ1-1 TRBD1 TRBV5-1 CASSLGGQGAARTEAFF TGCGCCAGCAGCTTGGGGGGACAGGGGGCAGCGAGGACTGAAGCTTTCTTT
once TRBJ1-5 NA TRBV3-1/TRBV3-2 CASSGAGNQPQHF TGTGCCAGCAGCGGGGCGGGGAATCAGCCCCAGCATTTT
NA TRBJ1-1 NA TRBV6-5 CASSSPAAPVTEAFF TGTGCCAGCAGTTCCCCGGCGGCGCCGGTCACTGAAGCTTTCTTT
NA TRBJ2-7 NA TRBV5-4 CASSPRGGSYEQYF TGTGCCAGCAGCCCCCGGGGAGGCTCCTACGAGCAGTACTTC
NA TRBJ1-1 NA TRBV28 CASILRETAYTEAFF TGTGCCAGCATCCTTCGAGAGACAGCTTACACTGAAGCTTTCTTT
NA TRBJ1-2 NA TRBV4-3 CASSQGDRDFNYGYTF TGCGCCAGCAGCCAAGGGGACCGGGACTTTAACTATGGCTACACCTTC
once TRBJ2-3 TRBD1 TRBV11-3 CASSFLTTGGGDTQYF TGTGCCAGCAGCTTCCTGACGACAGGGGGAGGAGATACGCAGTATTTT
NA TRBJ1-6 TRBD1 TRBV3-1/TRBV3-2 CASSTGFRNSPLHF TGTGCCAGTTCGACAGGGTTTCGAAATTCACCCCTCCACTTT
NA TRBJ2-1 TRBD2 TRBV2 CASRIAGGTNEQFF TGTGCCAGCAGGATAGCGGGGGGTACGAATGAGCAGTTCTTC
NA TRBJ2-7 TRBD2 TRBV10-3 CAISEPRGLLAGVYEQYF TGTGCCATCAGTGAGCCCCGAGGACTTCTAGCGGGAGTCTACGAGCAGTACTTC
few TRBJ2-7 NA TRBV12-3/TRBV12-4 CASSQYYEQYF TGTGCCAGCAGCCAGTACTACGAGCAGTACTTC
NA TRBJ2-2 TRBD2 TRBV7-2 CASSPLAGTNTGELFF TGTGCCAGCAGCCCCCTAGCGGGAACAAACACCGGGGAGCTGTTTTTT
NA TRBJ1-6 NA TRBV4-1 CASSQERGGSPLHF TGCGCCAGCAGCCAAGAAAGGGGTGGATCACCCCTCCACTTT
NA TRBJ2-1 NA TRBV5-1 CASSLGDRPSNEQFF TGCGCCAGCAGCTTGGGAGACAGGCCTTCCAATGAGCAGTTCTTC
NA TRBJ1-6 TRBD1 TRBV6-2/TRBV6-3 CASSNRGINSPLHF TGTGCCAGCAGTAACAGGGGGATTAATTCACCCCTCCACTTT
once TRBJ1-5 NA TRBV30 CAWRSQDNQPQHF TGTGCCTGGAGATCGCAGGACAATCAGCCCCAGCATTTT
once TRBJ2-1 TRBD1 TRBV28 CASSGGTGNTFF TGTGCCAGCAGTGGAGGGACAGGGAATACGTTCTTC
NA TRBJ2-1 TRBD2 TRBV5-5 CASSTTSGQFF TGTGCCAGCAGCACGACTAGCGGGCAGTTCTTC
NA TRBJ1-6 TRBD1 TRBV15 CATSRGTGNSPLHF TGTGCCACCAGCAGAGGGACAGGCAATTCACCCCTCCACTTT
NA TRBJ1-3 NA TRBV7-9 CASSPSQISGNTIYF TGTGCCAGCAGCCCCTCACAGATCTCTGGAAACACCATATATTTT